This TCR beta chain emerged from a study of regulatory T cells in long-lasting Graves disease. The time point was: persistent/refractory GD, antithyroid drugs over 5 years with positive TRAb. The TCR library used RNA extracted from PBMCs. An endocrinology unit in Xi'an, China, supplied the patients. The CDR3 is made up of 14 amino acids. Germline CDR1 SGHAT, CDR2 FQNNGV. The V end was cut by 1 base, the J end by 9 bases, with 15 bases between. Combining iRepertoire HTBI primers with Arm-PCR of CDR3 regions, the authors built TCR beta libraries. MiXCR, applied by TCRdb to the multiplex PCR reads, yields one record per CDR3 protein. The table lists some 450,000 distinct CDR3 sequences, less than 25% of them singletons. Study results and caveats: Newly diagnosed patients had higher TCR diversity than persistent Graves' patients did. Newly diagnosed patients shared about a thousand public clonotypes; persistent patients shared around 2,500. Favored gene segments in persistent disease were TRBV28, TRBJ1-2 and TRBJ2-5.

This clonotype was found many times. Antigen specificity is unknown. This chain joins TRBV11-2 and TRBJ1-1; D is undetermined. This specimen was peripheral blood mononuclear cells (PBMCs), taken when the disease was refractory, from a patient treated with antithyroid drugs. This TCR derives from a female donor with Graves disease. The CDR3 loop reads CASSLVETAYKAFF. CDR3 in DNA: TGTGCCAGCAGCTTAGTCGAAACAGCATACAAAGCTTTCTTT.